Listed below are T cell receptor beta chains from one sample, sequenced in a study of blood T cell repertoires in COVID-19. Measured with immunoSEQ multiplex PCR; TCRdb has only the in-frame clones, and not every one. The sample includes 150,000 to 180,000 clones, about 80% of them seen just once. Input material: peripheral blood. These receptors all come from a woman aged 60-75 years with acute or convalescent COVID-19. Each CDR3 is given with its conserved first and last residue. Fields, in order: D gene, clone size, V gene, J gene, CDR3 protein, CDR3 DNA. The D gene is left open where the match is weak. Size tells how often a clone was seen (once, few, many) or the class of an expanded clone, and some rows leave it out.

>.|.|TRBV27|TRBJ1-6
CASSGGVSSPLHF
TGTGCCAGCAGCGGGGGAGTGAGTTCACCCCTCCACTTT
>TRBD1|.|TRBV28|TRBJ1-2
CASSLDRVGYGYTF
TGTGCCAGCAGCCTAGACAGGGTGGGGTATGGCTACACCTTC
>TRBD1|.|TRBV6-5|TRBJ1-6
CASRPGQLNSPLHF
TGTGCCAGTCGACCGGGACAGTTAAATTCACCCCTCCACTTT
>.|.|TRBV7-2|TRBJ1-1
CASSPTWHQNTEAFF
TGTGCCAGCAGCCCCACGTGGCACCAGAACACTGAAGCTTTCTTT
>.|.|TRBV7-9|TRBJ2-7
CASSAAGLSYEQYF
TGTGCCAGCAGCGCCGCGGGGCTCTCCTACGAGCAGTACTTC
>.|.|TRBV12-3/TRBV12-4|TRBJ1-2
CASREQGRGYTF
TGTGCCAGCAGGGAACAGGGCCGTGGCTACACCTTC
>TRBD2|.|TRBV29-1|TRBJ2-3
CSVRAGASTDTQYF
TGCAGCGTTCGAGCGGGGGCTAGCACAGATACGCAGTATTTT
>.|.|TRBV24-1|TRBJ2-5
CATSDLRGQETQYF
TGTGCCACCAGTGATTTGCGGGGGCAAGAGACCCAGTACTTC
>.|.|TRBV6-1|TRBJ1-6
CASSEIVGGVGSPLHF
TGTGCCAGCAGTGAAATCGTCGGGGGTGTCGGTTCACCCCTCCACTTT
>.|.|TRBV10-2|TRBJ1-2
CASSDSVSGYTF
TGCGCCAGCAGTGATTCTGTGAGTGGCTACACCTTC
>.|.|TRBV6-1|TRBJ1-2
CASSERAGYTF
TGTGCCAGCAGTGAGAGGGCCGGCTACACCTTC
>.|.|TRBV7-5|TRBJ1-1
CARSTRHTMNTEAFF
TGTGCCAGAAGCACCAGACACACCATGAACACTGAAGCTTTCTTT
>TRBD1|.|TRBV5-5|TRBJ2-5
CASSPLGAGGTETQYF
TGTGCCAGCAGCCCCCTGGGGGCAGGGGGCACGGAGACCCAGTACTTC
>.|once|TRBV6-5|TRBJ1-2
CASIGGYGYTF
TGTGCCAGCATAGGGGGCTATGGCTACACCTTC
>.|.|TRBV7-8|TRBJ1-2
CASSGRRGGNYGYTF
TGTGCCAGCAGCGGGCGGAGGGGGGGGAACTATGGCTACACCTTC
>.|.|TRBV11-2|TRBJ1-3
CASVDSSSGNTIYF
TGTGCCAGCGTAGACTCCAGCTCTGGAAACACCATATATTTT
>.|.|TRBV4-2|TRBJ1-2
CASSQDVGNYGYTF
TGTGCCAGCAGCCAAGATGTTGGCAACTATGGCTACACCTTC
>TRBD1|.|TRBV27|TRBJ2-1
CASSLLYRDRGLDEQFF
TGTGCCAGCAGTTTACTTTATCGGGACAGGGGGTTAGATGAGCAGTTCTTC
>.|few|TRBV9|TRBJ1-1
CASSVGDSLNTEAFF
TGTGCCAGCAGCGTAGGGGACTCGCTGAACACTGAAGCTTTCTTT
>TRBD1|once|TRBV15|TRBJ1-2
CATSRPTPGQGIGYTF
TGTGCCACCAGCAGACCAACCCCGGGACAGGGGATCGGCTACACCTTC
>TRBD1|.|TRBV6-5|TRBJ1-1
CASGMTGPGNTEAFF
TGTGCCAGCGGGATGACAGGGCCCGGGAACACTGAAGCTTTCTTT
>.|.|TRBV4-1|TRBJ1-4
CASSQEERLKLFF
TGCGCCAGCAGCCAAGAGGAGCGGTTAAAACTGTTTTTT
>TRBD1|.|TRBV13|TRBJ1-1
CASSSDRVWDTEAFF
TGTGCCAGCAGCAGTGACAGGGTTTGGGACACTGAAGCTTTCTTT
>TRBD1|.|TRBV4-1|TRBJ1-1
CASSQFTGVNTEAFF
TGCGCCAGCAGCCAATTTACAGGGGTAAACACTGAAGCTTTCTTT
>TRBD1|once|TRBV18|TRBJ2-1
CASSHGQGDYNEQFF
TGTGCCAGCTCACATGGACAGGGTGACTACAATGAGCAGTTCTTC
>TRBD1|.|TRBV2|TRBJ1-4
CASRIQGGNEKLFF
TGTGCCAGCAGGATACAGGGGGGTAATGAAAAACTGTTTTTT
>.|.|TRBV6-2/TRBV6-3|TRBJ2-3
CASSLGLSTDTQYF
TGTGCCAGCAGTTTAGGACTTAGCACAGATACGCAGTATTTT
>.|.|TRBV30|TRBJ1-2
CAWSVSSLSSYTF
TGTGCCTGGAGTGTGAGTTCGCTAAGTAGCTACACCTTC
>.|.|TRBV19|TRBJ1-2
CASSIHGSRGGYTF
TGTGCCAGTAGTATTCATGGCTCCCGAGGAGGCTACACCTTC
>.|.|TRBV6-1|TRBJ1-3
CASSDRGVGSGNTIYF
TGTGCCAGCAGTGATCGGGGAGTCGGCTCTGGAAACACCATATATTTT
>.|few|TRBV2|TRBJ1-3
CASEAVATFSGNTIYF
TGTGCCAGCGAAGCCGTAGCGACCTTCTCTGGAAACACCATATATTTT
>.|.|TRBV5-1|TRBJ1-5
CASSLERYQPQHF
TGCGCCAGCAGCTTGGAACGGTATCAGCCCCAGCATTTT
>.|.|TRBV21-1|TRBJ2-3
CASGLYRDTQYF
TGTGCCAGCGGGCTATACAGGGATACGCAGTATTTT
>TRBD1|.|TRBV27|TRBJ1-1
CASSSRQGVVGEAFF
TGTGCCAGCAGTTCCCGACAGGGAGTAGTAGGTGAAGCTTTCTTT
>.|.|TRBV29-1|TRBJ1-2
CSVARGYGNYGYTF
TGCAGCGTTGCTCGAGGGTATGGTAACTATGGCTACACCTTC
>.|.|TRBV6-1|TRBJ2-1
CASATSPVVRGQFF
TGTGCCAGCGCGACGTCACCGGTCGTAAGGGGGCAGTTCTTC
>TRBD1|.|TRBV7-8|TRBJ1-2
CASSAQDRGRGYTF
TGTGCCAGCAGCGCCCAAGACAGGGGCAGGGGCTACACCTTC
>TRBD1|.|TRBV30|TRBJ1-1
CAWRRPTGGPAEAFF
TGTGCCTGGAGGAGACCGACAGGGGGACCGGCTGAAGCTTTCTTT